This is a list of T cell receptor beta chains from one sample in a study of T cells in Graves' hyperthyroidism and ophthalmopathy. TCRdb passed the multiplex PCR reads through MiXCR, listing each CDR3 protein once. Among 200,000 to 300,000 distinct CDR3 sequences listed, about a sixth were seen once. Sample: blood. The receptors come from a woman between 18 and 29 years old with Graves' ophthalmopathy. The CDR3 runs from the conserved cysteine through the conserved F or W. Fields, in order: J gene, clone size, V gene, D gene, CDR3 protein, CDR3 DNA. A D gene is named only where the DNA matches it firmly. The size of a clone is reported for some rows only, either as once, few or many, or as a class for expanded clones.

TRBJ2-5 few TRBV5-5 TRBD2 CASSLQAGGLQETQYF TGTGCCAGCAGCTTGCAAGCGGGGGGCCTCCAAGAGACCCAGTACTTC
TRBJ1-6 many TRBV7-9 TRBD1 CASSSTGNSPLHF TGTGCCAGCAGCTCGACAGGGAATTCACCCCTCCACTTT
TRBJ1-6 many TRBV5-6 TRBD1 CASSGGQGKDSPLHF TGTGCCAGCAGCGGCGGACAGGGTAAAGATTCACCCCTCCACTTT
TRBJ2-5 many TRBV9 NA CASSAGTRGGETQYF TGTGCCAGCAGCGCCGGGACACGAGGAGGAGAGACCCAGTACTTC
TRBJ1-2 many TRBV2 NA CASMPGTNYGYTF TGTGCCAGCATGCCAGGGACTAACTATGGCTACACCTTC
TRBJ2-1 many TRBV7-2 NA CASSAARYNEQFF TGTGCCAGCAGCGCCGCACGATACAATGAGCAGTTCTTC
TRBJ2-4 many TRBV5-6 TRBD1 CASSYTGTGAKNIQYF TGTGCCAGCAGCTATACCGGGACAGGGGCCAAAAACATTCAGTACTTC
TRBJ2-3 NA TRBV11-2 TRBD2 CASSATGTSGSRTDTQYF TGTGCCAGCAGCGCGACGGGGACTAGCGGGAGTAGGACAGATACGCAGTATTTT
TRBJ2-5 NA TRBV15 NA CATSRIRKETQYF TGTGCCACCAGCAGGATTCGAAAAGAGACCCAGTACTTC
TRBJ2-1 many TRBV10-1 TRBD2 CASSDGSGGKENEQFF TGCGCCAGCAGTGATGGTAGCGGGGGGAAGGAGAATGAGCAGTTCTTC
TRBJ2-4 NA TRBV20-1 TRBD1 CSGTKTGGEGKNIQYF TGCAGTGGCACGAAAACAGGGGGAGAGGGCAAAAACATTCAGTACTTC
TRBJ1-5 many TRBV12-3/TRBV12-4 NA CASSPGRMGQQPQHF TGTGCCAGCAGTCCCGGACGGATGGGACAACAGCCCCAGCATTTT
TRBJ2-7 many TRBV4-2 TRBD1 CASSQVGTGGSYEQYF TGTGCCAGCAGCCAGGTTGGGACAGGGGGTAGCTACGAGCAGTACTTC
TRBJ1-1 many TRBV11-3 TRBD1 CASSLVGTGGWNTEAFF TGTGCCAGCAGCTTAGTTGGGACAGGGGGCTGGAACACTGAAGCTTTCTTT
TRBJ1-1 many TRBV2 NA CASSEVLGSGTEAFF TGTGCCAGCAGTGAGGTTTTGGGGTCTGGCACTGAAGCTTTCTTT
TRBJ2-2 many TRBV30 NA CAWSLFTGELFF TGTGCCTGGAGTCTATTCACCGGGGAGCTGTTTTTT
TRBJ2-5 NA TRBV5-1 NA CASSTNQETQYF TGCGCCAGCAGCACCAACCAAGAGACCCAGTACTTC
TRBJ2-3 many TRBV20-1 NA CSARRMGGGDTQYF TGCAGTGCTAGGAGGATGGGGGGTGGAGATACGCAGTATTTT
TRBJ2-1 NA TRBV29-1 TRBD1 CSVSYPGTGTNEQFF TGCAGCGTCTCCTACCCCGGGACAGGGACCAATGAGCAGTTCTTC
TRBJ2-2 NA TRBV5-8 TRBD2 CASSPGLAGATGELFF TGTGCCAGCAGCCCGGGACTAGCGGGAGCCACCGGGGAGCTGTTTTTT
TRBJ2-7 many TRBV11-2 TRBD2 CASSPPPGLVWYEQYF TGTGCCAGCAGCCCCCCCCCGGGACTAGTCTGGTACGAGCAGTACTTC
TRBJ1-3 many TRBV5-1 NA CASSLEGGRGNTIYF TGCGCCAGCAGCTTGGAGGGGGGCCGTGGAAACACCATATATTTT
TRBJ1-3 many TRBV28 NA CASRPGRSSGNTIYF TGTGCCAGCAGACCGGGACGGAGCTCTGGAAACACCATATATTTT
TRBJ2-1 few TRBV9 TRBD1 CASSVDSRTGVVNEQFF TGTGCCAGCAGCGTAGATTCGAGGACAGGGGTGGTGAATGAGCAGTTCTTC
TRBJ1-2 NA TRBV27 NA CASSAGPLGYTF TGTGCCAGCAGTGCAGGTCCCCTAGGCTACACCTTC
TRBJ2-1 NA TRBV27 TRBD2 CASSLGIAQYSGKPDEQFF TGTGCCAGCAGTTTAGGGATCGCACAATATAGCGGGAAGCCAGACGAGCAGTTCTTC
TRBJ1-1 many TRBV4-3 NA CASSQDRYSTEAFF TGCGCCAGCAGCCAAGATAGATACAGCACTGAAGCTTTCTTT
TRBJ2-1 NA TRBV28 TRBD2 CASNPTVKTSGGSYNEQFF TGTGCCAGCAACCCAACGGTGAAGACTAGCGGGGGATCCTACAATGAGCAGTTCTTC
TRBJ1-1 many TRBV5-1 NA CASSPTGHMNTEAFF TGCGCCAGCAGCCCCACGGGACACATGAACACTGAAGCTTTCTTT
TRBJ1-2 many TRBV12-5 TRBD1 CASGLTLQTGGGYGYTF TGTGCTAGTGGTTTGACCCTCCAGACAGGGGGAGGATATGGCTACACCTTC
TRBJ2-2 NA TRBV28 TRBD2 CASRSGGAGGELFF TGTGCCAGCAGGAGCGGGGGGGCAGGCGGGGAGCTGTTTTTT
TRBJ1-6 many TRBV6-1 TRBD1 CASSEQYRGPTPLHF TGTGCCAGCAGTGAACAGTACAGGGGTCCGACACCCCTCCACTTT
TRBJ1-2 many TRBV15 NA CATSRTGAVGYTF TGTGCCACCAGCAGGACAGGTGCCGTCGGCTACACCTTC
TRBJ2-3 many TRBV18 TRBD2 CASSMRGGRADTQYF TGTGCCAGCTCAATGCGGGGGGGCCGGGCAGATACGCAGTATTTT
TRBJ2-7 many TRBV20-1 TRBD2 CSAPPTSGPSYEQYF TGCAGTGCTCCACCGACTAGCGGACCGTCCTACGAGCAGTACTTC
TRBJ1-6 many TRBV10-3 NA CAIAGTVRNSPLHF TGTGCCATCGCCGGGACCGTTCGTAATTCACCCCTCCACTTT
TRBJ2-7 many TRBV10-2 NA CASRTGGSYEQYF TGCGCCAGCAGGACAGGAGGCTCCTACGAGCAGTACTTC
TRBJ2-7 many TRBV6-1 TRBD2 CASSQGTRYEQYF TGTGCCAGCAGTCAAGGGACTAGATACGAGCAGTACTTC
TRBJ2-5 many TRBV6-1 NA CASSKTGQQETQYF TGTGCCAGCAGTAAAACAGGGCAACAAGAGACCCAGTACTTC
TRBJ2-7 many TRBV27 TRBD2 CASSPSGNTYEQYF TGTGCCAGCAGTCCTAGCGGGAACACCTACGAGCAGTACTTC
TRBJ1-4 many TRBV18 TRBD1 CASSPDREELFF TGTGCCAGCTCACCCGACAGGGAGGAACTGTTTTTT
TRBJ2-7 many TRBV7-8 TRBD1 CASINSVGLATGEEQYF TGTGCCAGCATCAATTCGGTGGGTTTAGCGACAGGGGAAGAGCAGTACTTC
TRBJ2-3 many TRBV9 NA CASSVEVDTQYF TGTGCCAGCAGCGTCGAAGTGGATACGCAGTATTTT
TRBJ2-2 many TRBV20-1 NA CSARRGGSYTGELFF TGCAGTGCTAGGAGGGGGGGCTCTTACACCGGGGAGCTGTTTTTT
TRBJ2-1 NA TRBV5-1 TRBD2 CASSRIAGTEQFF TGCGCCAGCAGCAGAATAGCGGGGACTGAGCAGTTCTTC
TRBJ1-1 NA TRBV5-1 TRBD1 CASSDSAGTGGTEAFF TGCGCCAGCAGCGATTCGGCCGGGACAGGGGGCACTGAAGCTTTCTTT
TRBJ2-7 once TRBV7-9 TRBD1 CASSPGQDLYEQYF TGTGCCAGCAGCCCGGGACAGGATCTCTACGAGCAGTACTTC
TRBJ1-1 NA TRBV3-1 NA CASSLRQMNTEAFF TGTGCCAGCAGCCTTCGACAGATGAACACTGAAGCTTTCTTT
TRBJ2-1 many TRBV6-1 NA CASSFGGYNEQFF TGTGCCAGCAGTTTCGGTGGGTATAATGAGCAGTTCTTC
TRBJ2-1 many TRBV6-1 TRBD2 CASSVAGSYNEQFF TGTGCCAGCAGTGTAGCGGGCTCCTACAATGAGCAGTTCTTC
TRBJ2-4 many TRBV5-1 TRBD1 CASSLLVSGQGSIQYF TGCGCCAGCAGCTTATTAGTCTCGGGACAGGGTTCCATTCAGTACTTC
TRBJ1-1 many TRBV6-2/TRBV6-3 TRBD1 CASSQGELNWNTEAFF TGTGCCAGCAGCCAGGGGGAGCTTAATTGGAACACTGAAGCTTTCTTT
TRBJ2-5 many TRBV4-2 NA CASSQDRLYETQYF TGTGCCAGCAGCCAAGATCGACTCTACGAGACCCAGTACTTC